These 29 T cell receptor beta chains came from one sample sequenced in a study of blood T cells in healthy people across ages (dated by TCRdb to between 2014 and 2017). The library was built by means of 5' RACE. TCRdb lists the instrument as Illumina HiSeq 2500. A second roughly 7 to 11 cycle PCR used a sample-barcoded 5' primer and a J-beta primer mix. The raw public reads went through TCRdb reprocessing: fastp at Q25, MiXCR clone calling, in-frame beta chains kept. Rows matching on CDR3 protein sequence are summarized as one entry with the most common DNA and genes. The sample has 700,000 to 950,000 distinct CDR3 sequences on record, 35% to 45% of them singletons. The ten largest clones capture more than 20% of the sample. Sequencing input: blood. Every receptor here comes from a woman aged 55 to 70 in good health.

The chain joins TRBV29-1 to TRBJ2-1; tentative D call: TRBD2 (5 bases). The DNA end lines up better with TRBJ2-7; the J call may be wrong. The CDR3 consists of 13 residues. Germline-derived CDR1 and CDR2 are SQVTM and ANQGSEA. CDR3 in amino acids: CSVDGNSYNEQYF. The CDR3 DNA is TGCAGCGTTGACGGGAACTCCTACAATGAGCAGTACTTC.

V and J are TRBV3-1 and TRBJ2-1; 7 bases fit TRBD1. V shed 7 bases, J shed 6 bases, and the junction held 6 bases outside the gene matches. The CDR3 is made up of 13 amino acids. Germline CDR1 LGHDT, CDR2 YNNKEL (reference sequence). CDR3 region: CASKPGQLNEQFF. Here the CDR3 DNA reads TGTGCCAGCAAACCGGGACAGCTCAATGAGCAGTTCTTC.

This clonotype was seen only a few times. A much larger clone differs by one base, so this may be a read error. The rearrangement links TRBV7-2 to TRBJ2-5; 8 bases are shared with TRBD2. This CDR3 has 15 amino acids. Germline loops: CDR1 SGHTA, CDR2 FQGNSA. Trimming at V came to 2 bases and at J to 11 bases, leaving 13 bases not matched to a gene. CDR3 amino acids: CASSLMAGGENEQYF. CDR3 coding DNA: TGTGCCAGCAGCTTAATGGCGGGAGGTGAAAATGAGCAGTACTTC.

V usage is TRBV7-9 and J usage is TRBJ1-2, with D perhaps TRBD1 (6 bases). This CDR3 spans 15 amino acids. Germline V gene lookup returns CDR1 SEHNR and CDR2 FQNEAQ (reference sequence). The V end was cut by 5 bases, the J end by 6 bases, with 19 bases between. Here the CDR3 DNA reads TGTGCCAGCAGCCCCAACCTCCGGGACATACATGGCTACACCTTC. It codes for CASSPNLRDIHGYTF.

This clonotype was counted between two and nine times. The V gene is TRBV29-1, the J gene TRBJ2-7; TRBD1 might be the D (5 bases). From germline, CDR1 is SQVTM and CDR2 ANQGSEA. This CDR3 comprises 14 residues. Trimming pared 3 bases from V and 0 bases from J, leaving 12 bases between. The CDR3 DNA reads TGCAGCGTTGACGCAGGGCCCCCCTCCTACGAGCAGTACTTC. As protein: CSVDAGPPSYEQYF.

This chain connects TRBV20-1 to TRBJ2-3; D ambiguous. Trimming shortened V by 4 bases and J by 2 bases, and 7 bases separated the two germline ends. CDR1 and CDR2 from the germline V gene are DFQATT and SNEGSKA (reference sequence). The CDR3 has 12 amino acids. CDR3 DNA sequence: TGCAGTGCTAAACCGTCCACAGATACGCAGTATTTT. Encoded protein: CSAKPSTDTQYF.

This clonotype has just a few counts. A much more abundant neighbour one base away suggests this may be a read error. The rearrangement uses TRBV28 and TRBJ1-1, with D hard to call. The CDR3 loop spans 12 amino acids. CDR1 and CDR2 (germline): MDHEN, SYDVKM. The germline V and J ends were trimmed by 11 bases and 6 bases, with 16 bases remaining between them. CDR3 nucleotides: TGTGCCGGCAACCACGAGCCCCCTGAAGCTTTCTTT. Translated, it gives CAGNHEPPEAFF.

The gene calls are TRBV7-2 and TRBJ2-1; 9 bases are a match to TRBD2. The length of the CDR3 is 15 residues. The V and J ends lost 1 base and 6 bases, in that order; junction bases with no gene match: 4. From germline, CDR1 is SGHTA and CDR2 FQGNSA. The CDR3 DNA is TGTGCCAGCAGCTTAGGGCGGGGGGGGATCAATGAGCAGTTCTTC. Amino acids: CASSLGRGGINEQFF.

The chain uses TRBV9 and TRBJ1-4; D is ambiguous. Per germline, CDR1 SGDLS and CDR2 YYNGEE. Deletions cut 0 bases from V and 2 bases from J, with 11 bases between. The CDR3 runs 16 residues. DNA for the CDR3: TGTGCCAGCAGCGTAGGTGGCCCTTCGACTAATGAAAAACTGTTTTTT. Residues: CASSVGGPSTNEKLFF.

V is TRBV7-2 and J is TRBJ1-5, with unresolved D. Germline V gene sequence: CDR1 SGHTA, CDR2 FQGNSA. This CDR3 is 15 amino acids long. Trimming cost V 0 bases and J 3 bases, with 9 bases left between them. The DNA for the CDR3 is TGTGCCAGCAGCTTAGCACATGGAGCCAATCAGCCCCAGCATTTT. This codes for CASSLAHGANQPQHF. The full variable domain, rest sourced from reference TRBV7-2 and TRBJ1-5, is GAGVSQSPSNKVTEKGKDVELRCDPISGHTALYWYRQSLGQGLEFLIYFQGNSAPDKSGLPSDRFSAERTGGSVSTLTIQRTQQEDSAVYLCASSLAHGANQPQHFGDGTRLSIL.

The chain recombines TRBV20-1 with TRBJ2-1; D gene unclear. V lost 3 bases, J lost 0 bases, and 9 bases lay in between. CDR3 length: 14 residues. Germline loops: CDR1 DFQATT, CDR2 SNEGSKA (reference sequence). CDR3 region: CSASRPSSYNEQFF. In DNA, the CDR3 is TGCAGTGCTAGTAGGCCAAGCTCCTACAATGAGCAGTTCTTC.

There are a few counts of this clonotype. The rearrangement links TRBV9 to TRBJ2-5, with D possibly being TRBD1 (6 bases). V was shortened by 2 bases and J by 0 bases, with 14 bases between the two germline ends. The CDR3 runs 16 residues. Germline V gene lookup returns CDR1 SGDLS and CDR2 YYNGEE. CDR3 residues: CASSVRGRGHQETQYF. The DNA for the CDR3 is TGTGCCAGCAGCGTTCGGGGCAGGGGTCACCAAGAGACCCAGTACTTC.

The chain joins TRBV28 to TRBJ1-2, with a weak D call TRBD1 (6 bases). CDR3 length: 13 amino acids. The germline V gene has CDR1 MDHEN and CDR2 SYDVKM. V was pared by 5 bases and J by 4 bases, with 11 bases between. Here the CDR3 DNA reads TGTGCCAGCAGTGCACAGGGCCCCTATGGCTACACCTTC. It encodes CASSAQGPYGYTF.

Comment on this clonotype: A much larger clone lies a single base off, so this may be a read error. The CDR3 coding sequence is TGTGCCAGCAGCGTAGACTTTGGGACTTCCGAGCAGTACTTC. Translation gives CASSVDFGTSEQYF. The V and J genes are TRBV11-2 and TRBJ2-7; maybe TRBD2 (6 bases). CDR3 length: 14 amino acids. Germline CDR1 reads SGHAT; CDR2 reads FQNNGV.

The V call is TRBV4-3, the J call TRBJ2-5; 9 bases agree with TRBD1. Germline V gene lookup returns CDR1 LGHNA and CDR2 YSLEER. CDR3 length: 16 residues. V was pared by 0 bases and J by 11 bases, with 13 bases of the junction left unmatched. The CDR3 loop reads CASSQDLGTGRHEQYF. CDR3 nucleotide sequence: TGCGCCAGCAGCCAAGATCTCGGGACAGGGAGGCATGAGCAGTACTTC.

The chain carries TRBV29-1 and TRBJ1-1, with D unresolved. Deletions cut 1 base from V and 6 bases from J, with 0 bases between. Germline CDR1 is SQVTM and CDR2 is ANQGSEA. CDR3 length: 9 residues. The CDR3 region has the DNA TGCAGCGTTGAAGCTGAAGCTTTCTTT. Translation: CSVEAEAFF.

This clonotype came up a few times. Possible read error: a much larger clone is one base away. The chain uses TRBV7-2 and TRBJ2-1; TRBD2 might be the D (5 bases). This CDR3 contains 15 residues. V was cut by 5 bases and J by 7 bases, with 18 bases left in between. Per germline, CDR1 SGHTA and CDR2 FQGNSA. The CDR3 nucleotides are TGTGCCAGCAGCCCTATTTGGGCGGGCGGGAATGAGCAGTTCTTC. This sequence encodes CASSPIWAGGNEQFF.

The gene calls are TRBV5-1 and TRBJ1-2, with 7 bases aligning to TRBD1. The trim removed 5 bases at V and 1 base at J, leaving 11 bases unmatched. Germline V CDR1 and CDR2: SGHRS, YFSETQ. The CDR3 sequence is 16 residues long. In DNA form, the CDR3 reads TGCGCCAGCAGGAGAACCTCGGGACAGATTAACTATGGCTACACCTTC. This codes for CASRRTSGQINYGYTF.

The rearrangement links TRBV7-8 to TRBJ2-1; TRBD1 matches 7 bases. The CDR3 covers 14 residues. Germline assignment: CDR1 SGHVS and CDR2 FQNEAQ. Trimming removed 1 base from V and 8 bases from J; junction bases left unmatched: 5. CDR3 region: CASSLVETGDEQFF. CDR3 sequence (DNA): TGTGCCAGCAGCTTAGTCGAAACAGGGGATGAGCAGTTCTTC.

The table lists this clonotype with a few counts. The chain employs TRBV18 and TRBJ1-2; D perhaps matches TRBD1 (5 bases). The V gene's germline CDR1 is KGHSH and CDR2 LQKENI. This CDR3 spans 14 amino acids. Trimming removed 2 bases at V and 3 bases at J, with 10 bases between. The CDR3 loop reads CASSPSGADYGYTF. The CDR3 nucleotides read TGTGCCAGCTCACCAAGCGGGGCCGACTATGGCTACACCTTC.

This clonotype was observed a few times. The chain carries TRBV6-1 and TRBJ2-3; 8 bases agree with TRBD1. V trimming: 4 bases; J trimming: 9 bases; junction bases outside the gene matches: 0. This CDR3 region has 11 residues. Germline lookup yields CDR1 MNHNS and CDR2 SASEGT. This chain's CDR3 is CASSGQGTQYF. The CDR3 DNA sequence: TGTGCCAGCAGTGGACAGGGGACGCAGTATTTT.

The chain combines TRBV14 with TRBJ2-1; maybe TRBD2 (5 bases). The CDR3 is 14 residues long. Trimming pared 3 bases from V and 7 bases from J, leaving 13 bases between. Germline values: CDR1 SGHDN, CDR2 FVKESK. Here the CDR3 DNA reads TGTGCCAGCAGCCACCCGAGCCCGGGAAATGAGCAGTTCTTC. Protein product: CASSHPSPGNEQFF.

The sample holds many counts of this clonotype. The CDR3 DNA reads TGCGCCAGCAGCCAAGATCCGCGGAGGACGGATACGCAGTATTTT. Residues: CASSQDPRRTDTQYF. The chain has TRBV4-3 and TRBJ2-3; D may be TRBD2 (5 bases). Looked up from germline, CDR1 is LGHNA and CDR2 is YSLEER. The CDR3 contains 15 residues. Trimming left V 0 bases short and J 6 bases short, with 13 bases between.

This chain uses TRBV20-1 with TRBJ2-5; perhaps D is TRBD1 or TRBD2 (6 bases each). The germline CDR1 and CDR2 sequences are DFQATT and SNEGSKA (reference sequence). This CDR3 is built from 14 residues. The CDR3 reads CRASRGANQETQYF. The CDR3 DNA follows: TGCAGAGCTTCGAGGGGGGCTAACCAAGAGACCCAGTACTTC.

The CDR3 reads CASSPQRVPNEKLFF. The DNA of the CDR3 is TGTGCCAGCTCACCTCAGAGGGTTCCTAATGAAAAACTGTTTTTT. The chain is built from TRBV18 and TRBJ1-4; D remains unclear. The CDR3 contains 15 residues. Deletions cut 3 bases from V and 3 bases from J, with 11 bases between. The germline CDR1 and CDR2 sequences are KGHSH and LQKENI.

The gene calls are TRBV2 and TRBJ1-2; 8 bases agree with TRBD1. V shed 8 bases, J shed 5 bases, and the junction held 4 bases outside the gene matches. Germline CDR1 reads SNHLY; CDR2 reads FYNNEI. This CDR3 is 12 amino acids long. The CDR3 is CASPGQDYGYTF. CDR3 DNA: TGTGCCAGCCCGGGACAGGATTATGGCTACACCTTC.

The rearrangement links TRBV6-5 to TRBJ2-3; the D gene could be TRBD1 or TRBD2 (5 bases each). Trimming removed 6 bases from V and 3 bases from J, with 19 bases in between. This CDR3 is built from 16 residues. Looked up from germline, CDR1 is MNHEY and CDR2 is SVGAGI. The CDR3 loop reads CASRDSWGPLTDTQYF. The CDR3 nucleotides are TGTGCCAGCAGGGACTCCTGGGGCCCACTTACAGATACGCAGTATTTT.

The chain employs TRBV7-9 and TRBJ2-3; 9 bases agree with TRBD2. The CDR3 spans 16 residues. Per germline, CDR1 SEHNR and CDR2 FQNEAQ (reference sequence). V was pared by 8 bases and J by 6 bases, with 15 bases of the junction left unmatched. The DNA of the CDR3 is TGTGCCAGCCCCTCGGTGGGGCGGGGGGGCGAGGATACGCAGTATTTT. This encodes CASPSVGRGGEDTQYF.

CDR3 nucleotide sequence: TGCAGTGCTAGAGATCTGGAGGGGGCGAACTATGGCTACACCTTC. This encodes CSARDLEGANYGYTF. The chain couples TRBV20-1 to TRBJ1-2; 7 positions match TRBD1. Per the germline V gene, CDR1 is DFQATT and CDR2 is SNEGSKA (reference sequence). Germline trimming cut 0 bases from V and 2 bases from J; bases unmatched to any gene: 6. The CDR3 loop spans 15 amino acids.